This TCR beta chain was identified during a study of blood T cell repertoires in COVID-19. For the study at large: Material from acute and convalescent COVID-19 was sourced from the United States, Italy and Spain. Nucleic acid was either cDNA or gDNA, and it came from T cells, B-cell-depleted T cells, or PBMCs.

In the original analysis: Scientists estimated how many nucleated cells there were by amplifying reference gene primers. The protocol was immunoSEQ multiplex PCR, while the TCRdb copy is restricted to in-frame clones and leaves out a portion. From that table come the V and J calls and clone size; the DNA was used to work out D and trimming. The top ten clones hold 0.58% of a sample with over 150,000 clones, approximately 86% of them seen once. While infection was still active, Seattle patients were enrolled and then followed longitudinally. From germline, CDR1 is LNHNV and CDR2 YYDKDF (reference sequence). V was pared by 1 base and J by 6 bases, with 6 bases of the junction left unmatched. The CDR3 runs 17 residues.

The sequence derives from a man aged 55 to 70 with COVID-19, enrolled during active disease. Specimen: peripheral blood. This rearrangement joins TRBV15 to TRBJ2-3; 14 bases agree with TRBD2. Here the CDR3 reads CATSRGQTSGGVDTQYF. The CDR3 coding sequence is TGTGCCACCAGCAGAGGCCAGACTAGCGGGGGGGTGGATACGCAGTATTTT.